The rows below give T cell receptor beta chains drawn from one sample of a study of T cells after yellow fever vaccination. Each CDR3 protein is one row after TCRdb ran MiXCR on the 5' RACE reads. This repertoire shows hundreds of thousands of distinct CDR3 sequences, around an eighth found once; its top ten account for around an eighth. Sequences were derived from PBMCs, sampled on the day of the yellow fever booster vaccination. Every receptor here comes from a man aged 30 to 39 who received the YFV17D yellow fever vaccine. Each CDR3 is given with its conserved first and last residue. Each record gives: J gene, clone size, D gene, V gene, CDR3 protein, CDR3 DNA. A D gene is named only where the DNA matches it firmly. Clone size is not always given. Where it is, it says once, few, many or a class for expanded clones.

TRBJ1-2 | few | TRBD1 | TRBV9 | CASSVDRGSMFPTF | TGTGCCAGCAGCGTCGACAGGGGTAGTATGTTTCCCACCTTC
TRBJ2-1 | . | . | TRBV20-1 | CSARVQNSLYEQFF | TGCAGTGCTAGAGTTCAAAATAGTCTTTATGAGCAGTTCTTC
TRBJ2-1 | few | TRBD2 | TRBV3-1 | CASSQAFSAGVSYNEQFF | TGTGCCAGCAGCCAAGCATTCTCAGCGGGAGTTTCCTACAATGAGCAGTTCTTC
TRBJ2-3 | few | . | TRBV20-1 | CSSFTDTQYF | TGCAGTTCCTTCACAGATACGCAGTATTTT
TRBJ2-2 | . | TRBD2 | TRBV29-1 | CSGASGTGELFF | TGCAGCGGGGCTAGCGGGACCGGGGAGCTGTTTTTT
TRBJ2-4 | many | . | TRBV5-1 | CASSLGAESLAKNIQYF | TGCGCCAGCAGCTTGGGAGCCGAGAGCTTAGCCAAAAACATTCAGTACTTC
TRBJ2-2 | . | . | TRBV15 | CATSIIRGRATGELFF | TGTGCCACCTCGATAATACGGGGCCGTGCCACCGGGGAGCTGTTTTTT
TRBJ2-1 | few | TRBD2 | TRBV7-6 | CASSPFSREGYEQFF | TGTGCCAGCAGCCCCTTTAGTCGGGAGGGGTATGAGCAGTTCTTC
TRBJ2-7 | . | . | TRBV5-1 | CASSSRTRSYEQYF | TGCGCCAGCAGCTCCCGGACCCGGTCCTACGAGCAGTACTTC
TRBJ2-1 | few | TRBD1 | TRBV7-2 | CASGRDRGLDEQFF | TGTGCCAGCGGACGGGACAGGGGGTTAGATGAGCAGTTCTTC
TRBJ1-5 | . | TRBD1 | TRBV10-3 | CAIREGQGSQPQHF | TGTGCCATCAGAGAGGGACAGGGGAGTCAGCCCCAGCATTTT
TRBJ2-3 | few | TRBD2 | TRBV20-1 | CSGISGRITDTQYF | TGCAGTGGAATTAGCGGGCGGATCACAGATACGCAGTATTTT
TRBJ2-1 | . | . | TRBV4-1 | CASSQVSISGGEQFF | TGCGCCAGCAGCCAAGTCTCTATCTCGGGCGGTGAGCAGTTCTTC
TRBJ2-5 | few | . | TRBV2 | CASSPSSPRETQYF | TGTGCCAGCAGTCCCTCTAGCCCCCGGGAGACCCAGTACTTC
TRBJ1-2 | . | . | TRBV6-1 | CASAGAGPIGYTF | TGTGCCAGCGCGGGAGCCGGACCTATTGGCTACACCTTC
TRBJ2-1 | few | TRBD1 | TRBV18 | CASSPSNSGQGYNEQFF | TGTGCCAGCTCACCAAGTAATTCCGGACAGGGGTACAATGAGCAGTTCTTC
TRBJ1-1 | . | TRBD1 | TRBV18 | CASLVDRGNTEAFF | TGTGCCAGCCTCGTGGACAGGGGCAACACTGAAGCTTTCTTT
TRBJ1-2 | . | . | TRBV5-1 | CASSAGLGRPKNYGYTF | TGCGCCAGCAGCGCCGGTCTTGGCAGGCCCAAGAACTATGGCTACACCTTC
TRBJ2-2 | few | . | TRBV29-1 | CSAARTGELFF | TGCAGCGCCGCTAGGACCGGGGAGCTGTTTTTT
TRBJ1-1 | . | . | TRBV7-2 | CASSLGSIMNTEAFF | TGTGCCAGCAGCTTAGGTTCGATCATGAACACTGAAGCTTTCTTT
TRBJ2-5 | once | . | TRBV7-9 | CASSLSSARQETQYF | TGTGCCAGCAGCTTAAGCTCGGCCAGACAAGAGACCCAGTACTTC
TRBJ1-2 | . | . | TRBV30 | CAWSRVSNYGYTF | TGTGCCTGGAGTAGGGTGTCTAACTATGGCTACACCTTC
TRBJ2-7 | . | . | TRBV5-1 | CASSLGTLIYEQYF | TGCGCCAGCAGCTTGGGGACATTAATCTACGAGCAGTACTTC
TRBJ1-2 | . | TRBD1 | TRBV28 | CASVRTTGSGYTF | TGTGCCAGCGTCAGAACGACAGGGTCTGGCTACACCTTC
TRBJ2-1 | few | TRBD2 | TRBV4-2 | CASSQDSSGKVEQFF | TGTGCCAGCAGCCAAGATTCCAGCGGGAAGGTTGAGCAGTTCTTC
TRBJ2-7 | few | . | TRBV29-1 | CSVAITSGYEQYF | TGCAGCGTTGCTATTACTAGTGGCTACGAGCAGTACTTC
TRBJ2-7 | few | . | TRBV6-5 | CASSYEGSSYEQYF | TGTGCCAGCAGTTACGAAGGTAGCTCCTACGAGCAGTACTTC
TRBJ1-1 | few | . | TRBV11-2 | CASSLAQGIEAFF | TGTGCCAGCAGCTTAGCGCAGGGAATTGAAGCTTTCTTT
TRBJ2-7 | few | TRBD2 | TRBV6-2/TRBV6-3 | CASSYSRTSGHHEQYF | TGTGCCAGCAGTTACTCGAGGACTAGCGGGCACCACGAGCAGTACTTC
TRBJ2-3 | . | TRBD2 | TRBV20-1 | CSAQQPRSGSYGTQYF | TGCAGTGCTCAACAGCCCCGTAGCGGGAGCTATGGTACGCAGTATTTT
TRBJ1-1 | . | . | TRBV5-8 | CASSSGRRAAFF | TGTGCCAGCAGCTCTGGTCGGCGTGCAGCTTTCTTT
TRBJ2-7 | many | . | TRBV6-5 | CASHRGYSYEQYF | TGTGCCAGCCACCGGGGGTATTCCTACGAGCAGTACTTC
TRBJ2-1 | . | . | TRBV7-2 | CASSLQSQGKLF | TGTGCCAGCAGCTTACAATCCCAGGGAAAGCTCTTC
TRBJ2-7 | few | TRBD1 | TRBV7-2 | CASSSTQGNPYEQYF | TGTGCCAGCAGTTCGACACAGGGGAACCCCTACGAGCAGTACTTC
TRBJ2-7 | few | TRBD2 | TRBV9 | CASSVLQTSGSYEQYF | TGTGCCAGCAGCGTACTCCAGACTAGCGGATCCTACGAGCAGTACTTC
TRBJ2-3 | few | . | TRBV10-1 | CASSDQRRGTDTQYF | TGCGCCAGCAGTGACCAGCGGCGGGGCACAGATACGCAGTATTTT
TRBJ2-7 | . | TRBD2 | TRBV7-2 | CASSRIGTSGNAYEQYF | TGTGCCAGCAGCCGAATTGGGACTAGCGGGAATGCCTACGAGCAGTACTTC